This TCR beta chain was sequenced for a study of CD8+CD57+ T cells in acquired aplastic anemia. V was trimmed by 4 bases and J by 4 bases, leaving 16 bases between them. The CDR3 covers 15 residues. Germline CDR1 MNHEY, CDR2 SVGAGI. CDR3 and TCR beta VDJ profiling relied on genomic DNA as the template. TCRdb used MiXCR to reprocess the reads, holding one entry per CDR3 protein. The repertoire holds some 180,000 distinct CDR3 sequences, under 55% seen once, with under 3.5% in the top ten. The clonotype comes from a human donor in good health. V gene TRBV6-5 combines with J gene TRBJ1-2; D is possibly TRBD1 (5 bases). Sequenced input: sorted CD4+, CD8+, or CD8+CD57+ T cells (not recorded which) from PBMCs. The CDR3 sequence is CASSLFRGSFYGYTF. The CDR3 region has the DNA TGTGCCAGCAGTTTATTCCGGGGGTCCTTCTATGGCTACACCTTC.